This entry lists 29 T cell receptor beta chains sequenced from one sample in a study of T cell responses to AZD1222 COVID-19 vaccine (dated by TCRdb to about 2021). The library came from the immunoSEQ multiplex PCR assay. TCRdb provides this immuneACCESS table in a form limited to in-frame rearrangements. Some clones are lacking; in checked studies, under half of them reflect an unresolved V gene, and why the rest are absent is not known. Recorded for this sample are 100,000 to 120,000 clones; approximately 86% of them occurred a single time. The ten largest clones take up 3.3% of the sample. The intended sense of this specimen's time point label: baseline before first vaccination. The specimen was peripheral blood, collected on day 0 of AZD1222 vaccination. The receptors were gathered from an adult in good health.

The V and J genes are TRBV6-1 and TRBJ2-3; D is unresolved. The CDR3 is 15 amino acids. The V end was cut by 3 bases, the J end by 2 bases, with 12 bases between. Germline CDR1 is MNHNS and CDR2 is SASEGT. The CDR3 loop is CASSDHSPVTDTQYF. In nucleotides, the CDR3 is TGTGCCAGCAGTGACCACAGCCCCGTCACAGATACGCAGTATTTT.

The chain joins TRBV6-5 to TRBJ1-1; 8 nucleotides align to TRBD1. J was trimmed by 4 bases and V by 6 bases; bases with no gene match: 7. Per germline, CDR1 MNHEY and CDR2 SVGAGI. CDR3 length equals 14 residues. Here the CDR3 DNA reads TGTGCCAGCAGACGCGGACAGGGCAGCACTGAAGCTTTCTTT. Protein sequence: CASRRGQGSTEAFF.

V and J are TRBV5-4 and TRBJ2-3, with D tentatively TRBD1 (6 bases). Germline V gene sequence: CDR1 SGHNT, CDR2 YYREEE (reference sequence). CDR3 length: 15 residues. Trimming shortened V by 4 bases and J by 0 bases, and 12 bases separated the two germline ends. CDR3 region: CASSPGQISTDTQYF. CDR3 bases: TGTGCCAGCAGCCCCGGACAGATAAGCACAGATACGCAGTATTTT.

This sequence joins TRBV5-6 and TRBJ1-2; D perhaps matches TRBD1 (5 bases). The CDR3 runs 14 residues. Trimming removed 2 bases at V and 2 bases at J, with 10 bases between. Germline CDR1 reads SGHDT; CDR2 reads YYEEEE. The CDR3 protein is CASSLGEGNYGYTF. DNA for the CDR3: TGTGCCAGCAGCTTAGGGGAGGGGAACTATGGCTACACCTTC.

This chain joins TRBV5-5 and TRBJ2-7; 7 bases agree with TRBD1. There are 12 residues in the CDR3. J lost 3 bases, V lost 8 bases, and 5 bases had no gene match. Germline CDR1 SGHKS, CDR2 YYEKEE (reference sequence). The CDR3 bases are TGTGCCAGTTTCCGGGACAGCTACGAGCAGTACTTC. Protein product: CASFRDSYEQYF.

The chain uses TRBV27 and TRBJ2-5; D possibly corresponds to TRBD1 (6 bases). The CDR3 loop spans 15 amino acids. V lost 6 bases, J lost 4 bases, and 18 bases lay in between. The germline gives CDR1 MNHEY, CDR2 SMNVEV (reference sequence). CDR3 sequence (DNA): TGTGCCAGCAGGAGAAACAGGGAAGGCGGAGAGACCCAGTACTTC. This translates into CASRRNREGGETQYF.

The chain couples TRBV27 to TRBJ1-1; D is undetermined. The CDR3 runs to 14 residues. The V end was cut by 0 bases, the J end by 1 base, with 6 bases between. Germline values: CDR1 MNHEY, CDR2 SMNVEV (reference sequence). The CDR3 region is CASSLSGRNTEAFF. CDR3 DNA: TGTGCCAGCAGTTTATCTGGGAGGAACACTGAAGCTTTCTTT.

This clone was recorded only once. This chain joins TRBV7-2 and TRBJ2-2; possible D gene TRBD1, 6 bases. Germline-derived CDR1 and CDR2 are SGHTA and FQGNSA. Trimming removed 5 bases at V and 0 bases at J, with 10 bases between. The CDR3 covers 15 residues. CDR3 DNA: TGTGCCAGCAGCCCGGACAGCGCGAACACCGGGGAGCTGTTTTTT. Translated, it gives CASSPDSANTGELFF.

The CDR3 region is CASSSLTGGLYEQYF. The CDR3 DNA is TGTGCCAGCAGCTCCCTGACCGGGGGCCTCTACGAGCAGTACTTC. V usage is TRBV11-2 and J usage is TRBJ2-7; D is perhaps TRBD1 or TRBD2 (6 bases each). The CDR3 loop spans 15 amino acids. Germline lookup yields CDR1 SGHAT and CDR2 FQNNGV. V was shortened by 4 bases and J by 3 bases, with 16 bases between the two germline ends. Combining the CDR3 with reference TRBV11-2 and TRBJ2-7 gives the whole variable domain EAGVAQSPRYKIIEKRQSVAFWCNPISGHATLYWYQQILGQGPKLLIQFQNNGVVDDSQLPKDRFSAERLKGVDSTLKIQPAKLEDSAVYLCASSSLTGGLYEQYFGPGTRLTVT.

V gene TRBV21-1 combines with J gene TRBJ1-1. TRBV21-1 is marked as a pseudogene. CDR3 length equals 14 residues. CDR3 DNA: TGTGCCAGCAGCAAACGCCAGGAGGGGACTGAAGCTTTCTTT. This encodes CASSKRQEGTEAFF.

This chain connects TRBV3-1 (or the pseudogene TRBV3-2) to TRBJ1-1; D call uncertain. The CDR3 length is 17 residues. The germline V gene encodes CDR1 LGHDT and CDR2 YNNKEL (reference sequence). V gave up 2 bases and J gave up 1 base, with 17 bases separating them. CDR3 protein: CASSQSVGRTGNTEAFF. The CDR3 DNA is TGTGCCAGCAGCCAAAGTGTAGGTAGAACGGGGAACACTGAAGCTTTCTTT.

The chain employs TRBV19 and TRBJ2-5; 8 bases match TRBD2. Germline V gene lookup returns CDR1 LNHDA and CDR2 SQIVND (reference sequence). V lost 10 bases and J lost 0; bases outside the gene matches: 22. This CDR3 spans 19 amino acids. CDR3 in amino acids: CATRSAMSGGLLYQETQYF. For the CDR3, the DNA is TGTGCCACCAGATCGGCGATGAGCGGGGGTCTCCTGTACCAAGAGACCCAGTACTTC.

This rearrangement joins TRBV10-3 to TRBJ2-1, with 8 nucleotides matching TRBD2. V shed 6 bases, J shed 4 bases, and the junction held 5 bases outside the gene matches. The CDR3 contains 14 residues. Germline V gene sequence: CDR1 ENHRY, CDR2 SYGVKD. Here the CDR3 reads CAIRNGGAYNEQFF. In DNA, the CDR3 is TGTGCCATCAGAAACGGGGGGGCATACAATGAGCAGTTCTTC.

This clone showed up just a few times. The chain carries TRBV7-2 and TRBJ2-7, with TRBD2 matching 12 bases. The CDR3 extends over 12 amino acids. V shed 7 bases and J 7 bases; nucleotides not matched to a gene: 2. Germline lookup yields CDR1 SGHTA and CDR2 FQGNSA. The CDR3 coding sequence is TGTGCCAGCAACGGACTAGCGGGGGAGCAGTACTTC. Its translation: CASNGLAGEQYF. The complete variable domain, with remaining parts taken from reference TRBV7-2 and TRBJ2-7, reads GAGVSQSPSNKVTEKGKDVELRCDPISGHTALYWYRQSLGQGLEFLIYFQGNSAPDKSGLPSDRFSAERTGGSVSTLTIQRTQQEDSAVYLCASNGLAGEQYFGPGTRLTVT.

The J gene is TRBJ2-7, the V gene TRBV6-5, with no clear D. CDR3 size: 14 residues. Looked up from germline, CDR1 is MNHEY and CDR2 is SVGAGI. Trimming removed 10 bases from V and 2 bases from J, with 18 bases in between. The CDR3 sequence is CATRWTQAPYEQYF. For the CDR3, the DNA is TGTGCCACCCGGTGGACCCAAGCCCCCTACGAGCAGTACTTC.

The chain uses TRBV3-1 (or the pseudogene TRBV3-2) and TRBJ1-5; no clear D gene. This CDR3 has 14 residues. The V gene lost 3 bases and the J gene lost 9 bases, with 15 bases spanning the gap. The germline V gene encodes CDR1 LGHDT and CDR2 YNNKEL (reference sequence). The CDR3 DNA sequence: TGTGCCAGCAGCCACGGCCCAGGAAATTCGCCCCAGCATTTT. Translating gives CASSHGPGNSPQHF.

This chain uses TRBV5-1 with TRBJ2-3; D gene uncertain. CDR1 and CDR2 (germline): SGHRS, YFSETQ. Trimming pared 1 base from V and 0 bases from J, leaving 9 bases between. CDR3 length: 15 residues. CDR3 DNA: TGCGCCAGCAGCTTGTCCGGGTACAGCACAGATACGCAGTATTTT. Protein sequence: CASSLSGYSTDTQYF.

This clone was observed a few times. The genes are TRBV19 and TRBJ2-7; a weak D match, TRBD1 (6 bases). The ends were cut back, 5 bases at V and 0 bases at J, with 11 bases in the middle. In germline, CDR1 is LNHDA, CDR2 SQIVND (reference sequence). The CDR3 totals 14 residues. In DNA, the CDR3 is TGTGCCAGTAGTCCACAGGGTAGCTCCTACGAGCAGTACTTC. This sequence encodes CASSPQGSSYEQYF.

The chain links TRBV5-6 to TRBJ1-2; D not resolved. This CDR3 comprises 14 residues. The ends were cut back, 0 bases at V and 2 bases at J, with 8 bases in the middle. The germline CDR1 and CDR2 sequences are SGHDT and YYEEEE. CDR3 sequence reads: CASSLGPANYGYTF. The CDR3 nucleotides are TGTGCCAGCAGCTTGGGGCCAGCCAACTATGGCTACACCTTC.

The chain uses TRBV11-3 and TRBJ2-4; 8 nucleotides line up with TRBD1. CDR1 SGHNT and CDR2 YENEEA come from the germline V gene. V lost 4 bases and J lost 4; bases outside the gene matches: 6. The CDR3 runs to 15 residues. CDR3 protein: CASSSGDRSKNIQYF. The CDR3 coding sequence is TGTGCCAGCAGCTCCGGGGACAGGAGTAAAAACATTCAGTACTTC. The full variable domain, rest sourced from reference TRBV11-3 and TRBJ2-4, is EAGVVQSPRYKIIEKKQPVAFWCNPISGHNTLYWYLQNLGQGPELLIRYENEEAVDDSQLPKDRFSAERLKGVDSTLKIQPAELGDSAVYLCASSSGDRSKNIQYFGAGTRLSVL.

The chain joins TRBV19 to TRBJ2-3; unclear D gene. The CDR3 is 15 amino acids. The germline gives CDR1 LNHDA, CDR2 SQIVND (reference sequence). Deletions cut 1 base from V and 6 bases from J, with 14 bases between. The CDR3 reads CASSIGYLGLDTQYF. CDR3 nucleotides: TGTGCCAGTAGTATAGGGTACCTAGGGTTGGATACGCAGTATTTT. Looking up the rest from reference TRBV19 and TRBJ2-3 gives the full variable domain: DGGITQSPKYLFRKEGQNVTLSCEQNLNHDAMYWYRQDPGQGLRLIYYSQIVNDFQKGDIAEGYSVSREKKESFPLTVTSAQKNPTAFYLCASSIGYLGLDTQYFGPGTRLTVL.

The rearrangement joins TRBV5-1 to TRBJ1-2, with D possibly matching TRBD1 (5 bases). Per germline, CDR1 SGHRS and CDR2 YFSETQ. Trimming removed 4 bases at V and 6 bases at J, with 16 bases between. The CDR3 spans 14 residues. The CDR3 DNA reads TGCGCCAGCAGCCCACAAGGGGTGGGGGATGGCTACACCTTC. Its protein is CASSPQGVGDGYTF. The variable domain in full, with the rest retrieved from reference TRBV5-1 and TRBJ1-2, is KAGVTQTPRYLIKTRGQQVTLSCSPISGHRSVSWYQQTPGQGLQFLFEYFSETQRNKGNFPGRFSGRQFSNSRSEMNVSTLELGDSALYLCASSPQGVGDGYTFGSGTRLTVV.

CDR3 region: CASSYLRVGSIYEQYF. CDR3 coding DNA: TGTGCCAGCAGTTACCTCAGGGTAGGGTCGATCTACGAGCAGTACTTC. The rearrangement uses TRBV6-5 and TRBJ2-7; D is perhaps TRBD1 (5 bases). V gave up 2 bases and J gave up 3 bases, with 17 bases separating them. This CDR3 has 16 amino acids. Germline CDR1 reads MNHEY; CDR2 reads SVGAGI.

The chain has TRBV4-1 and TRBJ1-5; D not certain. V lost 1 base and J lost 0, with 7 bases in between. Germline CDR1 MGHRA, CDR2 YSYEKL. The CDR3 has 15 amino acids. The CDR3 DNA is TGCGCCAGCAGCCAAGGGGTGTTTAGCAATCAGCCCCAGCATTTT. Its translation is CASSQGVFSNQPQHF.

The chain links TRBV30 to TRBJ1-2; D not resolved. Germline loops: CDR1 GTSNPN, CDR2 SVGIG (reference sequence). V lost 4 bases to trimming and J lost 5 bases, with 14 bases between them. This CDR3 spans 13 amino acids. CDR3 coding DNA: TGTGCCTGGAAGCCACCCCCAGGATATGGCTACACCTTC. Translating gives CAWKPPPGYGYTF.

The rearrangement links TRBV9 to TRBJ2-7; TRBD2 matches 10 bases. The germline CDR1 and CDR2 sequences are SGDLS and YYNGEE. The CDR3 contains 14 residues. J lost 4 bases, V lost 4 bases, and 5 bases had no gene match. The DNA for the CDR3 is TGTGCCAGCAGCCCTAGCGGGGGACAATACGAGCAGTACTTC. Amino acid sequence: CASSPSGGQYEQYF.

This chain connects TRBV9 to TRBJ2-7; no firm D call. This CDR3 has 14 amino acids. The germline V gene has CDR1 SGDLS and CDR2 YYNGEE. The ends were cut back, 0 bases at V and 0 bases at J, with 7 bases in the middle. The CDR3 DNA sequence: TGTGCCAGCAGCGTAGGGGCAGACTCCTACGAGCAGTACTTC. Encoded protein: CASSVGADSYEQYF.

This chain links TRBV6-5 with TRBJ2-1, with TRBD2 matching over 10 bases. This CDR3 is built from 12 residues. The germline gives CDR1 MNHEY, CDR2 SVGAGI. After removal of 6 bases from V and 10 bases from J, the junction contained 3 bases not matched to a gene. The CDR3 DNA follows: TGTGCCAGCAGATCACTAGCGGGGGAGCAGTTCTTC. Its translation: CASRSLAGEQFF.

This rearrangement joins TRBV12-3 or TRBV12-4 to TRBJ1-2; D remains unclear. The CDR3 is 11 amino acids. The V end was cut by 2 bases, the J end by 8 bases, with 6 bases between. CDR3 sequence reads: CASSLRAGYTF. The CDR3 nucleotides are TGTGCCAGCAGTTTACGCGCGGGCTACACCTTC.